This entry lists 22 T cell receptor beta chains sequenced from one sample in a study of human T cells and chemical hapten exposure. TCRdb reprocessed the RACE reads with MiXCR, giving one entry per CDR3 protein. The data hold over 300,000 distinct CDR3 sequences, with more than 4.5% observed a single time. The time point denotes: pre-sensitization, week 0. Treatment noted: therapeutic diphenylcyclopropenone sensitization with weekly scalp DPC. Here the sequenced sample was whole blood, taken in connection with sensitization to the hapten diphenylcyclopropenone (DPC). The receptor source for this set is a woman aged 45-60 years with alopecia areata. Some clones in this sample may be carry-over from other donors' samples.

This clonotype was recorded many times. The rearrangement links TRBV12-5 to TRBJ2-1; D is uncertain. CDR3 length: 14 residues. Germline V gives CDR1 LGHNT, CDR2 FRNRAP. V lost 0 bases, J lost 9 bases, and 12 bases lay in between. The CDR3 DNA follows: TGTGCTAGTGGTTTGGTGGATATCGGTAGTGAGCAGTTCTTC. Translation: CASGLVDIGSEQFF.

This clonotype was recorded at least ten times. The chain is built from TRBV24-1 and TRBJ2-3; D is ambiguous. V was pared by 5 bases and J by 2 bases, with 10 bases between. The CDR3 loop spans 14 amino acids. The V gene's germline CDR1 is KGHDR and CDR2 SFDVKD. The CDR3 here is CATSVTGSTDTQYF. The CDR3 DNA follows: TGTGCCACCAGTGTGACGGGTTCCACAGATACGCAGTATTTT.

This clonotype was observed many times. CDR3 loop: CASSGQGHTQYF. The CDR3 bases are TGCGCCAGCAGTGGTCAGGGACATACGCAGTATTTT. V usage is TRBV10-1 and J usage is TRBJ2-3; either TRBD1 or TRBD2 may fit D (5 bases each). The CDR3 loop spans 12 amino acids. Germline assignment: CDR1 WNHNN and CDR2 SYGVQD (reference sequence). Trimming removed 4 bases at V and 7 bases at J, with 9 bases between.

In this sample, this clonotype turned up many times. The chain is built from TRBV18 and TRBJ2-3; D is unclear. Trimming removed 3 bases from V and 0 bases from J, with 16 bases in between. From germline, CDR1 is KGHSH and CDR2 LQKENI. The CDR3 totals 17 residues. The CDR3, as DNA: TGTGCCAGCTCACCCCTCGCAGCTCCTACTAGCACAGATACGCAGTATTTT. Its protein is CASSPLAAPTSTDTQYF.

There are a few counts of this clonotype. V is TRBV20-1 and J is TRBJ2-1; 12 bases are a match to TRBD2. V dropped 5 bases and J dropped 7; count of bases not matched to a gene: 6. Germline V gene data show CDR1 as DFQATT and CDR2 as SNEGSKA (reference sequence). The CDR3 is 14 amino acids. Here the CDR3 reads CSAVPLAGGNEQFF. CDR3 coding DNA: TGCAGTGCTGTGCCTCTAGCGGGAGGGAATGAGCAGTTCTTC.

This clonotype was seen ten or more times. The V gene is TRBV27, the J gene TRBJ1-5, with D possibly being TRBD1 (5 bases). Germline V gene sequence: CDR1 MNHEY, CDR2 SMNVEV (reference sequence). This CDR3 has 14 residues. Between the trimmed V and J ends, which lost 5 bases and 4 bases, there was a span of 12 bases. The CDR3 DNA follows: TGTGCCAGCAGTCTCGTCGGGGGGAATCAGCCCCAGCATTTT. This encodes CASSLVGGNQPQHF.

This clonotype has a count of ten or more. The gene calls are TRBV6-2 or TRBV6-3 and TRBJ1-5; unclear D gene. The CDR3 spans 15 residues. CDR1 MNHEY and CDR2 SVGEGT come from the germline V gene. Trimming removed 6 bases at V and 6 bases at J, with 18 bases between. CDR3 sequence reads: CASSSTPRTGQPQHF. CDR3 DNA sequence: TGTGCCAGCAGCTCAACCCCCCGTACGGGTCAGCCCCAGCATTTT.

This clonotype has ten or more counts. The chain uses TRBV25-1 and TRBJ2-7; D is ambiguous. V was clipped by 5 bases and J by 6 bases, with 14 bases between them. This CDR3 has 13 residues. Germline V gives CDR1 MGHDK, CDR2 SYGVNS. The CDR3: CASSHTSVGEQYF. Here the CDR3 DNA reads TGTGCCAGCAGTCACACATCCGTAGGCGAGCAGTACTTC.

Only a few counts were recorded for this clonotype. The chain links TRBV12-3 or TRBV12-4 to TRBJ2-4; D possibly matches TRBD1 or TRBD2 (6 bases each). The V gene lost 5 bases and the J gene lost 4 bases, with 15 bases spanning the gap. There are 15 residues in the CDR3. CDR3 sequence: CASSHRWGAKNIQYF. CDR3 DNA: TGTGCCAGCAGTCACCGATGGGGGGCAAAAAACATTCAGTACTTC.

This clonotype was seen a few times. In nucleotides, the CDR3 is TGTGCCAGCAGCATCCCGACAGGGTTCCAAGAGACCCAGTACTTC. It codes for CASSIPTGFQETQYF. The V and J genes are TRBV11-2 and TRBJ2-5; 7 bases are a match to TRBD1. The CDR3 covers 15 residues. Germline CDR1 and CDR2: SGHAT and FQNNGV. The V segment lost 5 bases and the J segment 1 base; nucleotides outside the gene matches: 7.

The gene calls are TRBV7-9 and TRBJ1-1; D is undetermined. Between the trimmed V and J ends, which lost 4 bases and 1 base, there was a span of 19 bases. CDR3 size: 17 residues. In germline, CDR1 is SEHNR, CDR2 FQNEAQ (reference sequence). The CDR3 nucleotides are TGTGCCAGCAGCTCCGTCTCAAATCCCTCGGAGAACACTGAAGCTTTCTTT. Residues: CASSSVSNPSENTEAFF.

The chain recombines TRBV24-1 with TRBJ2-1; D perhaps matches TRBD2 (5 bases). From germline, CDR1 is KGHDR and CDR2 SFDVKD. This CDR3 has 19 residues. V lost 8 bases to trimming and J lost 1 base, with 26 bases between them. The CDR3, as DNA: TGTGCCACCACTAACAGAGATCTGGAGCGGCGTATTTCCTACAATGAGCAGTTCTTC. This sequence encodes CATTNRDLERRISYNEQFF.

In this sample, this clonotype turned up many times. The genes are TRBV6-5 and TRBJ2-5, with 8 nucleotides matching TRBD2. The CDR3 runs 13 residues. Per germline, CDR1 MNHEY and CDR2 SVGAGI. The ends lost 6 bases at V and 4 bases at J; junction bases unmatched: 4. The CDR3 nucleotides are TGTGCCAGCAGCCCGACTAGCGTAGAGACCCAGTACTTC. Translated, it gives CASSPTSVETQYF.

This clonotype occurred a few times. The V gene is TRBV7-6, the J gene TRBJ1-6; TRBD1 matches at 10 bases. Per germline, CDR1 SGHVS and CDR2 FNYEAQ. The CDR3 consists of 17 residues. V lost 3 bases, J lost 1 base, and 3 bases stayed unmatched. CDR3 sequence reads: CASSLRDRGSYNSPLHF. The CDR3 DNA reads TGTGCCAGCAGCTTGAGGGACAGGGGTTCCTATAATTCACCCCTCCACTTT.

This sequence joins TRBV5-4 and TRBJ2-6; TRBD1 is a possible D gene (5 bases). The V end lost 4 bases, the J end lost 15 bases, and 14 bases lay between the germline ends. The CDR3 is 12 amino acids. In germline, CDR1 is SGHNT, CDR2 YYREEE (reference sequence). In DNA form, the CDR3 reads TGTGCCAGCAGCCAGACAGACTCGTCCCTGACTTTC. Its translation: CASSQTDSSLTF.

This chain connects TRBV5-1 to TRBJ2-3; D might be TRBD1 (6 bases). From germline, CDR1 is SGHRS and CDR2 YFSETQ. The CDR3 loop spans 15 amino acids. The V end lost 4 bases, the J end lost 2 bases, and 14 bases lay between the germline ends. CDR3 in amino acids: CASSSGQYPTDTQYF. The DNA for the CDR3 is TGCGCCAGCAGCAGCGGACAGTATCCCACAGATACGCAGTATTTT.

This clonotype occurred a few times. This rearrangement joins TRBV10-3 to TRBJ1-3; TRBD1 is a possible D gene (5 bases). Per the germline V gene, CDR1 is ENHRY and CDR2 is SYGVKD. The CDR3 loop spans 15 amino acids. V was trimmed by 4 bases and J by 4 bases, leaving 14 bases between them. CDR3 region: CAISGGGESGNTIYF. The CDR3 DNA sequence: TGTGCCATCAGTGGAGGAGGGGAGTCCGGAAACACCATATATTTT.

This clonotype was recorded many times. The chain couples TRBV12-3 or TRBV12-4 to TRBJ1-1; D is ambiguous. V lost 3 bases and J 1 base, leaving 9 bases between the germline ends. This CDR3 comprises 14 residues. The CDR3 reads CASSFPYRNTEAFF. The CDR3 coding sequence is TGTGCCAGCAGTTTCCCGTACAGGAACACTGAAGCTTTCTTT.

This clonotype occurred many times. The V call is TRBV20-1, the J call TRBJ2-3; TRBD2 matches 7 bases. The CDR3 totals 15 residues. From germline, CDR1 is DFQATT and CDR2 SNEGSKA (reference sequence). The ends lost 6 bases at V and 4 bases at J; junction bases unmatched: 13. This CDR3 is CSAPEGGSAADTQYF. DNA for the CDR3: TGCAGTGCCCCCGAAGGCGGGAGTGCCGCAGATACGCAGTATTTT.

As for this clonotype: Since a much larger clone is just one base distant, this may be a read error. J is TRBJ1-4 and V is TRBV3-1, with D tentatively TRBD1 (5 bases). This CDR3 has 13 amino acids. Germline V gives CDR1 LGHDT, CDR2 YNNKEL (reference sequence). The CDR3 sequence is CASSRDSNEKQFF. The CDR3 nucleotides are TGTGCCAGCAGCCGGGACTCTAATGAAAAACAGTTTTTT.

The chain is built from TRBV6-5 and TRBJ1-3; D unclear. Trimming removed 6 bases at V and 4 bases at J, with 13 bases between. The CDR3 runs to 14 residues. From germline, CDR1 is MNHEY and CDR2 SVGAGI. The CDR3 protein is CASSFDQKGNTIYF. DNA of the CDR3: TGTGCCAGCAGCTTCGATCAAAAGGGAAACACCATATATTTT.

The chain links TRBV6-5 to TRBJ2-1, with 11 bases lining up with TRBD2. V trimming: 2 bases; J trimming: 9 bases; junction bases outside the gene matches: 6. Germline assignment: CDR1 MNHEY and CDR2 SVGAGI. The CDR3 covers 15 residues. CDR3 coding DNA: TGTGCCAGCAGTTACATAGCGGGGGGGTGGAGTGAGCAGTTCTTC. Translation gives CASSYIAGGWSEQFF.